This T cell receptor (beta chain) was captured by sequencing in a study of T cells in Graves' hyperthyroidism and ophthalmopathy. Many counts were recorded for this clonotype. Its target is not known. Study-level findings and limits: Most clonotypes expanded in the thyroid (above 0.001) were also present in blood.

Per the germline V gene, CDR1 is KGHSH and CDR2 is LQKENI. V lost 3 bases to trimming and J lost 0 bases, with 8 bases between them. The CDR3 contains 15 residues. Amplification of TCR beta CDR3 regions used RNA as the template. The TCR CDR3 was amplified in a first-round RT-PCR using the HTBI primer set. TCRdb passed the multiplex PCR reads through MiXCR, listing each CDR3 protein once. The data hold a few hundred thousand distinct CDR3 sequences, with approximately 14% observed a single time. Sequenced: blood. The receptor comes from a woman in her 30s with Graves' hyperthyroidism. The V call is TRBV18, the J call TRBJ1-4, with D hard to call. CDR3 sequence reads: CASSPGEATNEKLFF. In nucleotides, the CDR3 is TGTGCCAGCTCACCCGGGGAAGCAACTAATGAAAAACTGTTTTTT.